This entry concerns a single TCR beta chain. This sample stems from a study of metastatic and nonmetastatic thyroid tumors. TCRdb reassembled clones from the PCR reads with MiXCR. This table has 15,000 to 20,000 clones, about 30% appearing once. Trimming cost V 0 bases and J 4 bases, with 25 bases left between them. The CDR3 extends over 19 amino acids. The germline CDR1 and CDR2 sequences are SGHTA and FQGNSA. Until they underwent thyroid surgery, no patient had received any treatment. This TCR was recovered from a female donor with papillary thyroid cancer or a benign thyroid nodule (not recorded which). Some clones in this sample may be carry-over from other donors' samples. Sequences were obtained from tumor tissue. The chain has TRBV7-2 and TRBJ2-7; TRBD2 might be the D (6 bases). The CDR3, as DNA: TGTGCCAGCAGCTTAGCGAGACGGGTCCAAGGGACTCCGAGGTACGAGCAGTACTTC. Translation: CASSLARRVQGTPRYEQYF.